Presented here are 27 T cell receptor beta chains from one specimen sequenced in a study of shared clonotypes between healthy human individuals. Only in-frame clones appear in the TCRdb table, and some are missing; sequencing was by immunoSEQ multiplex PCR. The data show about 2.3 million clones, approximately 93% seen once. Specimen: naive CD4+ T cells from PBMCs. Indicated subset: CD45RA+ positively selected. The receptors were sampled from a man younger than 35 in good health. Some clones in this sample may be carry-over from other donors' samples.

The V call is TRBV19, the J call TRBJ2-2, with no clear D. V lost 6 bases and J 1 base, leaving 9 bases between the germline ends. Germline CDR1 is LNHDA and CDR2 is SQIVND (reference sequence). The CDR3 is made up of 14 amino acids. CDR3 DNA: TGTGCCAGTAGCTCATCCCAGAACACCGGGGAGCTGTTTTTT. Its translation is CASSSSQNTGELFF.

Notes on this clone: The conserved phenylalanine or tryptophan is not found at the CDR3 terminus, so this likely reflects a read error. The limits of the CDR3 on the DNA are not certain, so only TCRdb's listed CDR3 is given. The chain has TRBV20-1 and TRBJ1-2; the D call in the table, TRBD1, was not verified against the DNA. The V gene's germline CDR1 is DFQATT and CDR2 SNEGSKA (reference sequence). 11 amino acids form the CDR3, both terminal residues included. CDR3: CSAPVGAVNPI.

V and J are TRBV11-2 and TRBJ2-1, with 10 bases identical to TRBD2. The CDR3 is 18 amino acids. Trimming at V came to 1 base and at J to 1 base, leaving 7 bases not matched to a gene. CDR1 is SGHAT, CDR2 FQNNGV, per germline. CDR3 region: CASSLVFSSGRSYNEQFF. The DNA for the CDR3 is TGTGCCAGCAGCTTAGTCTTCTCTAGCGGGAGATCCTACAATGAGCAGTTCTTC.

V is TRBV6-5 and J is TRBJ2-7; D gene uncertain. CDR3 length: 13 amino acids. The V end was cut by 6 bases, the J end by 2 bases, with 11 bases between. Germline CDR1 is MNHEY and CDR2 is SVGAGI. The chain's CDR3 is CASSLRTAYEQYF. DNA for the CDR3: TGTGCCAGCAGCCTCCGAACGGCCTACGAGCAGTACTTC.

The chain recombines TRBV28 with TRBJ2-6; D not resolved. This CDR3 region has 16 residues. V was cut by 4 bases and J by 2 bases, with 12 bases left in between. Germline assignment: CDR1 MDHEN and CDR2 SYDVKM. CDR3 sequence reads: CASSSRLRAGANVLTF. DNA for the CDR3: TGTGCCAGCAGTTCGAGACTTAGGGCTGGGGCCAACGTCCTGACTTTC.

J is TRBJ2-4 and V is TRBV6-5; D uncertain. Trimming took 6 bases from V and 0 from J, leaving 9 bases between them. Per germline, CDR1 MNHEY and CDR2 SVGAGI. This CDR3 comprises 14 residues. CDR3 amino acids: CASSDNLAKNIQYF. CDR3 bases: TGTGCCAGCAGCGATAATTTAGCCAAAAACATTCAGTACTTC.

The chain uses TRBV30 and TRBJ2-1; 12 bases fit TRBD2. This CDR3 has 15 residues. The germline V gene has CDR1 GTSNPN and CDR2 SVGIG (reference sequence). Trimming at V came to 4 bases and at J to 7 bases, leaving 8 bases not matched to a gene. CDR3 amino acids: CAWTRLAGVRNEQFF. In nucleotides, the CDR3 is TGTGCCTGGACCCGACTAGCGGGAGTTCGGAATGAGCAGTTCTTC.

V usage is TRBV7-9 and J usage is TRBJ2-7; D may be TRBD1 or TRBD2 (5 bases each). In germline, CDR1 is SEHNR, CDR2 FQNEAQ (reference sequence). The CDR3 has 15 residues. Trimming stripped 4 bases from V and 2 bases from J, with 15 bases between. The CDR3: CASSSQSGPPYEQYF. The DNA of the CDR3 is TGTGCCAGCAGCTCACAATCGGGGCCCCCCTACGAGCAGTACTTC.

CDR3 residues: CASSLGRPSVDEQYF. The CDR3 DNA reads as TGCGCCAGCAGCTTGGGTCGGCCCTCAGTCGACGAGCAGTACTTC. The chain employs TRBV5-1 and TRBJ2-7; no definite D call. CDR1 and CDR2 from the germline V gene are SGHRS and YFSETQ. This CDR3 is built from 15 residues. V lost 0 bases, J lost 5 bases, and 15 bases lay in between. The whole variable domain, filled in from reference TRBV5-1 and TRBJ2-7, reads KAGVTQTPRYLIKTRGQQVTLSCSPISGHRSVSWYQQTPGQGLQFLFEYFSETQRNKGNFPGRFSGRQFSNSRSEMNVSTLELGDSALYLCASSLGRPSVDEQYFGPGTRLTVT.

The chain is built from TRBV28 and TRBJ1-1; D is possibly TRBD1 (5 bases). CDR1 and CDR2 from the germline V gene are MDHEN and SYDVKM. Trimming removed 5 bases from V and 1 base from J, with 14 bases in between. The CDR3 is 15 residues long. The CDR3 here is CASSLATATNTEAFF. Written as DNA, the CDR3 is TGTGCCAGCAGTCTAGCGACAGCGACGAACACTGAAGCTTTCTTT.

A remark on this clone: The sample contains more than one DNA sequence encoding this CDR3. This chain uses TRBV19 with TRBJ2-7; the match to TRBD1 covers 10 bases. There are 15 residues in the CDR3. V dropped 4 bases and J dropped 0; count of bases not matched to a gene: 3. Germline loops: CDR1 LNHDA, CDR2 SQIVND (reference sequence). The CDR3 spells CASSTRTGGSYEQYF. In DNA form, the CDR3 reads TGTGCCAGTAGTACCAGGACAGGGGGCTCCTACGAGCAGTACTTC. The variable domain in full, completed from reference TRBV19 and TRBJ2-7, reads DGGITQSPKYLFRKEGQNVTLSCEQNLNHDAMYWYRQDPGQGLRLIYYSQIVNDFQKGDIAEGYSVSREKKESFPLTVTSAQKNPTAFYLCASSTRTGGSYEQYFGPGTRLTVT.

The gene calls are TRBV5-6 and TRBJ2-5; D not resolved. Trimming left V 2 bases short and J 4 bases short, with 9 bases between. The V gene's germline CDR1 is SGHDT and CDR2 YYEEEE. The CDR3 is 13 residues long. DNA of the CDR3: TGTGCCAGCAGCTTCCGGGCCGCAGAGACCCAGTACTTC. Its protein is CASSFRAAETQYF.

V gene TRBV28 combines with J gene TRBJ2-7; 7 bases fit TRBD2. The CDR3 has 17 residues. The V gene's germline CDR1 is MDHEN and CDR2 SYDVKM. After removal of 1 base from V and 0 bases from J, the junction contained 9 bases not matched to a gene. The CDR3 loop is CASSLYVAGVLSYEQYF. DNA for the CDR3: TGTGCCAGCAGTTTATATGTAGCGGGTGTACTCTCCTACGAGCAGTACTTC.

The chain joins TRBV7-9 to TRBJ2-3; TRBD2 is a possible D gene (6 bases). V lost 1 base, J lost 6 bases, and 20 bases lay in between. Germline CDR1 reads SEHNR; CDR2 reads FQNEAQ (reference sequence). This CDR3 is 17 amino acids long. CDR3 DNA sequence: TGTGCCAGCAGCTTAGGCCCCTTGAGCGGGTGGGAGGATACGCAGTATTTT. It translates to CASSLGPLSGWEDTQYF.

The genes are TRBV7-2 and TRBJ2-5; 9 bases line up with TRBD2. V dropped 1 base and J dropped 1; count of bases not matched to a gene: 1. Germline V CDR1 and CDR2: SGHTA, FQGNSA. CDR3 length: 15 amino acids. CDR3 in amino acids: CASSLGLAAQETQYF. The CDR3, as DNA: TGTGCCAGCAGCTTAGGACTAGCGGCCCAAGAGACCCAGTACTTC.

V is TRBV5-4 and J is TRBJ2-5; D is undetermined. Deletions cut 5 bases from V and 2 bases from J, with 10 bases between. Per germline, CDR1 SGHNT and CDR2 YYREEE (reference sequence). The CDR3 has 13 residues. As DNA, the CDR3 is TGTGCCAGCAGAGCCGTACAGCAAGAGACCCAGTACTTC. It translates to CASRAVQQETQYF.

Here the CDR3 reads CASSQAWSGTEQFF. The CDR3 DNA is TGCGCCAGCAGCCAAGCCTGGTCGGGCACGGAGCAGTTCTTC. This sequence joins TRBV4-3 and TRBJ2-1; D remains ambiguous. V dropped 1 base and J dropped 10 bases, with 14 bases sitting between them. Germline V gene data show CDR1 as LGHNA and CDR2 as YSLEER. The CDR3 totals 14 residues.

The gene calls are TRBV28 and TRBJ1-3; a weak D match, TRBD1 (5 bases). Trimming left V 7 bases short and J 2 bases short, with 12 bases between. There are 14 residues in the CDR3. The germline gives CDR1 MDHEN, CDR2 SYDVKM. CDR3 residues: CASNLGATGNTIYF. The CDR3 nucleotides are TGTGCCAGCAACCTCGGGGCTACTGGAAACACCATATATTTT.

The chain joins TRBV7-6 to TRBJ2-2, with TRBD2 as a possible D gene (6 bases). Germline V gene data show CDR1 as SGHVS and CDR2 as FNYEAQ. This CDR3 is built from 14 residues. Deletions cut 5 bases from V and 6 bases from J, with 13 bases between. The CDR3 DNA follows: TGTGCCAGCAGCCTCCAACGGGGGTCCGGGGAGCTGTTTTTT. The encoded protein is CASSLQRGSGELFF.

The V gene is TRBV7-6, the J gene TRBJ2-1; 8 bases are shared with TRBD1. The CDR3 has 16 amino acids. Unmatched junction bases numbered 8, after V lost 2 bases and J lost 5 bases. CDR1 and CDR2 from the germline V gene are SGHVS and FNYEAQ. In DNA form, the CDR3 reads TGTGCCAGCAGCTTATGGTCAGGGGGCGCCCACAATGAGCAGTTCTTC. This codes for CASSLWSGGAHNEQFF.

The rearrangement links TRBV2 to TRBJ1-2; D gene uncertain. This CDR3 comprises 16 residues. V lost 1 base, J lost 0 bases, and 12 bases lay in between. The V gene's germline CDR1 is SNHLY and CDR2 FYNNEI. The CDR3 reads CASSEDLRRSNYGYTF. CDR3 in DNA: TGTGCCAGCAGTGAAGATTTGCGGCGCTCTAACTATGGCTACACCTTC.

CDR3 bases: TGTGCCAGCAGCCAAGATCCCTGGTACAATGAGCAGTTCTTC. This codes for CASSQDPWYNEQFF. This rearrangement joins TRBV14 to TRBJ2-1; D is unclear. From germline, CDR1 is SGHDN and CDR2 FVKESK. Between the trimmed V and J ends, which lost 0 bases and 4 bases, there was a span of 7 bases. CDR3 length: 14 amino acids.

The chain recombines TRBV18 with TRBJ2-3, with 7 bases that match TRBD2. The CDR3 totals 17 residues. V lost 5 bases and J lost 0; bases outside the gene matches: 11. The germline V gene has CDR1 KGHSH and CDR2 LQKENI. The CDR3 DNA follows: TGTGCCAGCTCAGACGACAGACTAGCTCCTAGCACAGATACGCAGTATTTT. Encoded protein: CASSDDRLAPSTDTQYF.

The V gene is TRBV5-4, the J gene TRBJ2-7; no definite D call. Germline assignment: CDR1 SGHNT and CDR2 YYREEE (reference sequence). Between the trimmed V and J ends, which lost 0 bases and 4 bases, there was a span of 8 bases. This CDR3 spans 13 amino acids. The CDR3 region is CASSLDGIYEQYF. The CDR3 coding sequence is TGTGCCAGCAGCTTGGACGGAATTTACGAGCAGTACTTC.

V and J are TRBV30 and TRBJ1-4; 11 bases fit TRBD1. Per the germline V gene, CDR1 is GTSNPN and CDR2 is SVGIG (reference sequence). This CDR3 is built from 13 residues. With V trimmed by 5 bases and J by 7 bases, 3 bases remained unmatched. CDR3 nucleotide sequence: TGTGCCTGGGAAGGGACAGGGGGTGAAAAACTGTTTTTT. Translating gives CAWEGTGGEKLFF.

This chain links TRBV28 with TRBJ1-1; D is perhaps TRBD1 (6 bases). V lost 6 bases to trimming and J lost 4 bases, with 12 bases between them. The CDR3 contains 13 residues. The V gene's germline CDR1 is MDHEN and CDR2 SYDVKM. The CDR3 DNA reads TGTGCCAGCAGGCGGGGGGCTGGCACTGAAGCTTTCTTT. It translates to CASRRGAGTEAFF.

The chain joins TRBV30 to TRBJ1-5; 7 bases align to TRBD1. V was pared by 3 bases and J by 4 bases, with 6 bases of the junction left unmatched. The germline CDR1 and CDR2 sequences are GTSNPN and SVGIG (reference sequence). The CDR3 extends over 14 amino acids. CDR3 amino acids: CAWSKTGTNQPQHF. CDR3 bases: TGTGCCTGGAGCAAGACAGGGACTAATCAGCCCCAGCATTTT.